These T cell receptor beta chains were read from a single sample in a study of T cell repertoires in cytomegalovirus infection. No antigens are known for them. TCRdb reanalysed the reads using MiXCR and keeps one entry per CDR3 protein. The sample lists about 830,000 distinct CDR3 sequences, about 33% occurring once. The sample here was cultured CD8+ T cells from PBMCs, taken from culture after CMV antigen stimulation. These TCRs come from a human donor in good health (CMV status not recorded). Some clones in this sample may be carry-over from other donors' samples. Each CDR3 is given with its conserved first and last residue. D genes are given only for firm matches. Only part of the rows carry a size: once, few, many, or a class if the clone is expanded.

>few|TRBV5-1|-|TRBJ2-1
TGCGCCAGCAGCTGGGACGCCTACAATGAGCAGTTCTTC
CASSWDAYNEQFF
>many|TRBV7-2|TRBD2|TRBJ2-5
TGTGCCAGCAGCTTAGAGCGGGGGGGCCGAGAGACCCAGTACTTC
CASSLERGGRETQYF
>-|TRBV2|-|TRBJ2-1
TGTGCCAGCATGGGGGGCTACAATGAGCAGTTCTTC
CASMGGYNEQFF
>-|TRBV18|-|TRBJ2-2
TGTGCCAGCTCACCCTCCGACAGTTTATATGAGAACACCGGGGAGCTGTTTTTT
CASSPSDSLYENTGELFF
>few|TRBV4-1|TRBD1|TRBJ1-4
TGCGCCAGCAGCCAAGATGGATTGGCAGGGGGCAATGAAAAACTGTTTTTT
CASSQDGLAGGNEKLFF
>-|TRBV19|-|TRBJ1-5
TGTGCCACGACGACGAAGCTAGATAGCAATCAGCCCCAGCATTTT
CATTTKLDSNQPQHF
>-|TRBV6-6|-|TRBJ2-5
TGTGCCAGCAGTTACTCGAGCCCCCTCATACAAGAGACCCAGTACTTC
CASSYSSPLIQETQYF
>-|TRBV24-1|-|TRBJ1-5
TGTGCCACCAGTGGAAGGAGTCAGCCCCAGCATTTT
CATSGRSQPQHF
>few|TRBV7-3|-|TRBJ2-1
TGTGCCAGCAGCCTTCAAATCACCCCCACTTACAATGAGCAGTTCTTC
CASSLQITPTYNEQFF
>many|TRBV7-2|-|TRBJ2-1
TGTGCCAGCAGCTTACGGAGGGGGTACATCTACAATGAGCAGTTCTTC
CASSLRRGYIYNEQFF
>-|TRBV7-8|TRBD2|TRBJ2-1
TGTGCCAGCAGCCCTGGGGGGGTAGAGCAGTTCTTC
CASSPGGVEQFF
>-|TRBV19|-|TRBJ2-2
TGTGCCAGTAGTATTGGTTCCTTGGACGGGGAGCTGTTTTTT
CASSIGSLDGELFF
>-|TRBV6-1|TRBD2|TRBJ2-3
TGTGCCAGCAGTGAAGCGTATACCCGGGACTACGGCACAGATACGCAGTATTTT
CASSEAYTRDYGTDTQYF
>-|TRBV6-2/TRBV6-3|-|TRBJ1-1
TGTGCCAGCACCCGAGAGGGAATGACTGAAGCTTTCTTT
CASTREGMTEAFF
>few|TRBV12-3/TRBV12-4|-|TRBJ2-2
TGTGCCAGCAAAATAGGGGGGCTTGGAGGACCGAACACCGGGGAGCTGTTTTTT
CASKIGGLGGPNTGELFF
>-|TRBV27|-|TRBJ1-2
TGTGCCAGCAGTTTCTCCCGGGCAACCTTTTATGGCTACACCTTC
CASSFSRATFYGYTF
>-|TRBV5-4|-|TRBJ1-1
TGTGTCAGCAGTCTGGGGTGGGAAAACACTGAAGCTTTCTTT
CVSSLGWENTEAFF
>-|TRBV6-2/TRBV6-3|-|TRBJ2-7
TGTGCCACCTCTGGGCGTCCTCCCTACGAGCAGTACTTC
CATSGRPPYEQYF
>many|TRBV12-3/TRBV12-4|-|TRBJ2-7
TGTGCCAGCAGTCAGGACAGTTCCTACGAGCAGTACTTC
CASSQDSSYEQYF
>many|TRBV7-3|-|TRBJ2-6
TGTGCCAGCAGCTTTTGCAGGGCATGGCTCGCGGCCGGGGGGGCCAACGTCCTGACTTTC
CASSFCRAWLAAGGANVLTF
>few|TRBV11-2|-|TRBJ2-2
TGTGCCAGCAGCTTAGGGGGCGCTGGGAACACCGGGGAGCTGTTTTTT
CASSLGGAGNTGELFF
>few|TRBV20-1|TRBD1|TRBJ1-1
TGCAGTGCCCCCCGGGAGGACAGGGGAGGAACTGAAGCTTTCTTT
CSAPREDRGGTEAFF
>few|TRBV6-1|-|TRBJ1-1
TGTGCCAGCAGTGTTACAGTTGGGGTGAATACTGAAGCTTTCTTT
CASSVTVGVNTEAFF
>-|TRBV7-8|TRBD1|TRBJ2-6
TGTGCCAGCAGCCACCGGGGACAGCGTATTTCTGGAGCCAACGTCCTGACTTTC
CASSHRGQRISGANVLTF
>-|TRBV3-1|-|TRBJ2-3
TGTGCCAGCAGCGCCCGACTACTTGATACGCAGTATTTT
CASSARLLDTQYF
>few|TRBV11-1|-|TRBJ2-5
TGTGCCAGCAGCCTCTTCCGTGGGCCGCAGCAAGAGACCCAGTACTTC
CASSLFRGPQQETQYF
>few|TRBV5-1|-|TRBJ2-7
TGCGCCAGCAGCTTGGTTAGGGGGGACGAGCAGTACTTC
CASSLVRGDEQYF
>few|TRBV7-9|-|TRBJ2-1
TGTGCCAGCAGCGCCCGTACAGGGCCCAATGAGCAGTTCTTC
CASSARTGPNEQFF
>-|TRBV4-1|-|TRBJ1-3
TGCGCCAACAGCCAAGATCCAGGGAATTCTGGAAACACCATATATTTT
CANSQDPGNSGNTIYF
>-|TRBV5-5|-|TRBJ1-4
TGTGCCAGCAGCTTGATTTCCGGGACGGTTTTGGAAAAACTGTTTTTT
CASSLISGTVLEKLFF
>-|TRBV11-2|TRBD2|TRBJ2-5
TGTGCCAGCAGCAAAGGACTAGCGGGGACAAGGGAGACCCAGTACTTC
CASSKGLAGTRETQYF
>few|TRBV7-8|TRBD2|TRBJ2-5
TGTGCCAGCAGCATGGGGGGGGTCGGAGAGACCCAGTACTTC
CASSMGGVGETQYF
>few|TRBV12-5|TRBD2|TRBJ2-1
TGTGCTAGTGGTTTGGTACGTAGCGGGGGGCTTAATGAGCAGTTCTTC
CASGLVRSGGLNEQFF
>-|TRBV24-1|TRBD2|TRBJ2-1
TGTGCCACCAGTGATGGGACTACACCCTACAATGAGCAGTTCTTC
CATSDGTTPYNEQFF
>-|TRBV12-5|TRBD1|TRBJ1-3
TGTGCTAGTGGTTTTACCGGGACAGGGGATGGAAACACCATATATTTT
CASGFTGTGDGNTIYF
>-|TRBV19|TRBD1|TRBJ1-1
TGTGCCAGTAGTATAGAGACAGGGGGCTTGGGCACTGAAGCTTTCTTT
CASSIETGGLGTEAFF
>-|TRBV12-3/TRBV12-4|-|TRBJ2-1
TGTGCCAGCAGTTTAACGGAACACCCGGGCAATGAGCAGTTCTTC
CASSLTEHPGNEQFF
>-|TRBV20-1|TRBD2|TRBJ2-3
TGCAGTGCTCTCACTAGCGGGGGCCATTCTAGCACAGATACGCAGTATTTT
CSALTSGGHSSTDTQYF
>-|TRBV12-5|TRBD2|TRBJ2-3
TGTGCTAGTGCCTCCCTTCTAGCGGGGGAAACAGATACGCAGTATTTT
CASASLLAGETDTQYF
>-|TRBV27|-|TRBJ2-1
TGTGCCAGCACCATCGGAAGGGGTATACATGAGCAGTTCTTC
CASTIGRGIHEQFF
>-|TRBV18|-|TRBJ2-7
TGTGCCAGCTCACGAGCCTTTTCGGACAGACTCTTCTACGAGCAGTACTTC
CASSRAFSDRLFYEQYF
>few|TRBV7-6|-|TRBJ1-6
TGTGCCAGCAGCTTATCTCAGGACAGCGCCGCACCCCTCCACTTT
CASSLSQDSAAPLHF
>many|TRBV6-5|-|TRBJ1-4
TGTGCCAGCAGCGTGACATCAACTAATGAAAAACTGTTTTTT
CASSVTSTNEKLFF
>-|TRBV19|-|TRBJ1-2
TGTGCCAGTAGTATTTTGGGTACCTCGGACTATGGCTACACCTTC
CASSILGTSDYGYTF
>-|TRBV20-1|-|TRBJ2-3
TGCAGTGCTAGAGATGGTCCAGGAGACACAGATACGCAGTATTTT
CSARDGPGDTDTQYF
>few|TRBV19|TRBD2|TRBJ2-1
TGTGCCAGTAGCAACAGCGGGGGGCACAATGAGCAGTTCTTC
CASSNSGGHNEQFF
>-|TRBV5-5|-|TRBJ1-6
TGTGCCAGCAGCGCCAGGGCGTCCTATAATTCACCCCTCCACTTT
CASSARASYNSPLHF
>few|TRBV27|-|TRBJ1-5
TGTGCCAGCAGTTCCACGGGGACCCGTGAGCCCCAGCATTTT
CASSSTGTREPQHF
>-|TRBV7-6|-|TRBJ2-5
TGTGCCAGCAGCCCCCGGCACCGGAAAATTGAGATCCAGTACTTC
CASSPRHRKIEIQYF
>few|TRBV10-1|-|TRBJ2-3
TGCGCCAGCAGTGAGTCTAAGGGGAACACAGATACGCAGTATTTT
CASSESKGNTDTQYF
>-|TRBV7-9|-|TRBJ2-3
TGTGCCAGCAGCTTAACGGAGCCCACGCAGTATTTT
CASSLTEPTQYF